Sequencing of this T cell receptor (beta chain) was carried out in a study of shared clonotypes between healthy human individuals. An even split of each subset's genomic DNA across several immunoSEQ plates was performed. Source study methods: Junction-only sequences without quality scores came from ImmunoSEQ, so filtering differed. Profiling relied on immunoSEQ multiplex PCR, and the TCRdb table lists in-frame clones only, not all of them. V, J and clone size reflect that table, while D and trimming were determined from the DNA. The table lists some 980,000 clones, 76% of them singletons, with roughly 1.5% in the top ten. Study-level results: Clonotypes not shared had lower generation probabilities than those common to all four donors. An expected dependence of interdonor clonotype sharing on sequencing depth was noted.

In regard to this clone: The antigen is unknown.

The sequence derives from a man younger than 35 in good health. Specimen: memory CD4+ T cells sorted from blood. Subset defined: CD45RA-negative fraction.

CDR3 nucleotide sequence: TGTGCCAGCAGTGAACAGATCTACGAGCAGTACTTC. This gives the protein CASSEQIYEQYF. The V call is TRBV2, the J call TRBJ2-7; D ambiguous. Deletions cut 2 bases from V and 3 bases from J, with 5 bases between. The CDR3 sequence is 12 residues long. Per the germline V gene, CDR1 is SNHLY and CDR2 is FYNNEI.